The TCR delta chain under discussion was sequenced for a study of DNA immune sequencing with unique molecular identifiers (dated by TCRdb to 2018 to 2021). Some background on the complete study: gammadelta T cells were enriched from buffy coats using immunomagnetic cell separation, and their genomic DNA was sequenced. An ultrasensitive DNA-based TRD repertoire sequencing method using PCR-introduced unique molecular identifiers was developed and validated in the study. For the enriched versus non-enriched comparison, 100 ng enriched gammadelta T-cell DNA and about 1 ug non-enriched PBMC DNA were sequenced. All donors were healthy people, and about nine of the donors were profiled using sorted gammadelta T cells from peripheral blood. Fluorescence-activated cell sorting was used to enrich gammadelta T cells from the PBMC of nine to ten healthy people. The method was validated on synthetic reference molecules and on blood samples from healthy individuals. Overall study results and their limits: Novel TRD sequences not targeted by the primers cannot be detected with the primer-based approach. TRD repertoire diversity varied between healthy donors, with several donors highly oligoclonal where top 5 clonotypes exceeded half of productive molecules.

This clone was found many times. Its antigen is unknown. No much larger clonotype is one base removed from it; base qualities were not supplied. Library construction relied on multiplex PCR. A 32-plex assay amplified the genomic DNA, with primers for all 8 TRDV and 4 TRDJ genes spanning the CDR3. A 12-nucleotide UMI was added during about 3 barcoding PCR cycles, followed by a second PCR with Illumina adapter primers. AMPure XP beads were used to purify the libraries, and library quality was checked on a Fragment Analyzer using the HS NGS Fragment kit. An Illumina MiniSeq mid-output kit with roughly 20% PhiX and 150 cycles of paired-end reads was used for sequencing. The authors processed their data as follows. MIGEC version 1.2.9 was used to process the reads, grouping the reads by UMI and building error-corrected consensus sequences. Post-processing used modified VDJtools version 1.2.1 scripts and the tcR R package. Identical DNA sequences were merged into single rows after TCRdb reprocessed the public reads with CATT. In this record, the V and J calls reflect TCRdb's handling and not the investigators' own analysis. The sample table shows some 5,000 delta-chain clones, and roughly 12% are seen once. The ten largest clones add up to roughly half of the sample.

This TCR was recovered from a human donor in good health. What was sequenced was gamma-delta T cells enriched from blood buffy coat, or unenriched PBMCs (not recorded which).

The CDR3 reads as follows: CAYRSAEGWGIKGPFGVDKLIF. The nucleotides read TGTGCTTATAGGAGCGCGGAGGGCTGGGGGATAAAAGGGCCGTTTGGGGTCGATAAACTCATCTTT. The V and J genes are TRAV38-2/DV8 and TRDJ1; TRDD3 agrees with 10 junctional bases. At the junction V is shortened by 0 bases and J by 4 bases; bases outside the gene matches: 24. Including cysteine and phenylalanine, the CDR3 has 22 amino acids. Of the read, only the CDR3 DNA is kept; its 66 bases are in frame from base 1. The germline V gene gives CDR1 as TSESDYY and CDR2 as QEAYKQQN.